The clone carrying this TCR beta chain came up a few times. Its target is unknown. This specimen comes from a study of response to subunit inactivated influenza vaccine. General observations from the study: Each seasonal influenza vaccination recruits few new T cells, the authors suggested.

The CDR3 runs to 16 residues. From germline, CDR1 is SGHNT and CDR2 YYREEE (reference sequence). The V end was cut by 4 bases, the J end by 2 bases, with 16 bases between. TCRdb re-analysed the RT-PCR reads in MiXCR, keeping a single row per CDR3 protein. This sample has roughly 180,000 distinct CDR3 sequences, with approximately 8.7% found just once. This chain links TRBV5-4 with TRBJ2-1, with D maybe TRBD2 (7 bases). The source is a man in his fifties or sixties who received an inactivated influenza vaccine. The input for sequencing was non-naive T cells sorted from PBMCs, taken on the day of vaccination. CDR3 residues: CASSRGAGSAYNEQFF. The CDR3 nucleotides are TGTGCCAGCAGCCGGGGGGCGGGATCGGCCTACAATGAGCAGTTCTTC.